This passage covers 26 T cell receptor beta chains from one sample sequenced in a study of shared clonotypes between healthy human individuals. Profiling relied on immunoSEQ multiplex PCR, and the TCRdb table lists in-frame clones only, not all of them. There are around 2,000,000 clones in the sample; 90% to 95% occur only once, and approximately 1.7% lies in the top ten. The naive CD8 subset, CD45RO-negative cells positively selected for CCR7, excluded terminally differentiated effector memory CD45RA+ cells. The sample comprised naive CD8+ T cells from PBMCs. The receptor source for this set is a young man in good health. Some clones in this sample may be carry-over from other donors' samples.

This clone was found once. The genes are TRBV9 and TRBJ1-3; D possibly corresponds to TRBD1 (5 bases). The CDR3 runs 15 residues. Trimming took off 4 bases at V and 4 bases at J, with 15 bases between the two ends. From germline, CDR1 is SGDLS and CDR2 YYNGEE. CDR3 sequence reads: CASSIQGIGGNTIYF. CDR3 sequence (DNA): TGTGCCAGCAGCATCCAGGGCATAGGAGGAAACACCATATATTTT.

The rearrangement joins TRBV14 to TRBJ1-2; D is unclear. This CDR3 has 14 residues. Trimming took off 0 bases at V and 0 bases at J, with 5 bases between the two ends. The germline CDR1 and CDR2 sequences are SGHDN and FVKESK. The CDR3 region is CASSQEVANYGYTF. DNA of the CDR3: TGTGCCAGCAGCCAAGAAGTAGCTAACTATGGCTACACCTTC.

V gene TRBV18 combines with J gene TRBJ1-1, with D perhaps TRBD1 (5 bases). This CDR3 region has 14 residues. Trimming removed 4 bases at V and 7 bases at J, with 16 bases between. CDR1 and CDR2 (germline): KGHSH, LQKENI. CDR3 sequence (DNA): TGTGCCAGCTCACGAAGTGGACAAGCTAGTGAAGCTTTCTTT. Protein: CASSRSGQASEAFF.

DNA for the CDR3: TGTGCCAGCAGCTTAGAATTCTCCGTTCCCGGGGAGCTGTTTTTT. Translation gives CASSLEFSVPGELFF. The chain has TRBV11-2 and TRBJ2-2; D unresolved. Germline V lookup: CDR1 SGHAT, CDR2 FQNNGV. V dropped 0 bases and J dropped 6 bases, with 11 bases sitting between them. The CDR3 is 15 residues long.

The chain has TRBV7-9 and TRBJ2-7, with a weak D call TRBD2 (6 bases). Germline lookup yields CDR1 SEHNR and CDR2 FQNEAQ (reference sequence). The CDR3 consists of 14 residues. Trimming shortened V by 5 bases and J by 2 bases, and 13 bases separated the two germline ends. The CDR3 loop reads CASSTSSAAYEQYF. The CDR3 coding sequence is TGTGCCAGCAGCACCTCTAGCGCCGCCTACGAGCAGTACTTC.

V usage is TRBV7-2 and J usage is TRBJ2-7, with TRBD1 matching 9 bases. The length of the CDR3 is 14 residues. V lost 6 bases to trimming and J lost 4 bases; unmatched junction nucleotides: 7. Germline CDR1 SGHTA, CDR2 FQGNSA. For the CDR3, the DNA is TGTGCCAGCAGTCCGGGGGGACAGGGTTACGAGCAGTACTTC. This gives the protein CASSPGGQGYEQYF.

This clone has just a few counts. The chain combines TRBV9 with TRBJ1-1; D not certain. Germline V lookup: CDR1 SGDLS, CDR2 YYNGEE. This CDR3 comprises 13 residues. V lost 6 bases, J lost 1 base, and 10 bases lay in between. The CDR3 loop is CASNTPGNTEAFF. CDR3 nucleotide sequence: TGTGCCAGCAACACCCCCGGGAACACTGAAGCTTTCTTT. Full variable domain (remainder filled in from reference TRBV9 and TRBJ1-1): DSGVTQTPKHLITATGQRVTLRCSPRSGDLSVYWYQQSLDQGLQFLIQYYNGEERAKGNILERFSAQQFPDLHSELNLSSLELGDSALYFCASNTPGNTEAFFGQGTRLTVV.

V and J are TRBV4-2 and TRBJ2-1; D unclear. The CDR3 is 14 residues long. The ends were cut back, 0 bases at V and 9 bases at J, with 12 bases in the middle. Germline V CDR1 and CDR2: LGHNA, YNFKEQ. Here the CDR3 DNA reads TGTGCCAGCAGCCAAGATGAGCTCGGATCTGAGCAGTTCTTC. Its translation is CASSQDELGSEQFF.

The V and J genes are TRBV7-2 and TRBJ2-1; 11 bases are a match to TRBD2. The CDR3 runs to 13 residues. CDR1 is SGHTA, CDR2 FQGNSA, per germline. V was pared by 3 bases and J by 15 bases, with 7 bases of the junction left unmatched. CDR3: CASSFGLAGILFF. CDR3 DNA sequence: TGTGCCAGCAGCTTTGGACTAGCGGGTATTCTGTTCTTC. The full variable domain, in which reference TRBV7-2 and TRBJ2-1 provide the parts outside the CDR3, is GAGVSQSPSNKVTEKGKDVELRCDPISGHTALYWYRQSLGQGLEFLIYFQGNSAPDKSGLPSDRFSAERTGGSVSTLTIQRTQQEDSAVYLCASSFGLAGILFFGPGTRLTVL.

The V call is TRBV25-1, the J call TRBJ2-7, with D hard to call. Per the germline V gene, CDR1 is MGHDK and CDR2 is SYGVNS. Trimming stripped 2 bases from V and 3 bases from J, with 8 bases between. The CDR3 length is 13 residues. CDR3 nucleotide sequence: TGTGCCAGCAGTGAAACCCGCGGCTACGAGCAGTACTTC. Its translation is CASSETRGYEQYF.

J is TRBJ1-1 and V is TRBV7-9; D gene ambiguous. The V gene lost 5 bases and the J gene lost 7 bases, with 14 bases spanning the gap. Germline V gives CDR1 SEHNR, CDR2 FQNEAQ (reference sequence). CDR3 length: 13 residues. As DNA, the CDR3 is TGTGCCAGCAGCCCCGGCGGGTTTGTTGAAGCTTTCTTT. It is translated as CASSPGGFVEAFF.

This chain connects TRBV27 to TRBJ2-1; D remains unclear. The CDR3 sequence is 15 residues long. Germline CDR1 reads MNHEY; CDR2 reads SMNVEV (reference sequence). The ends were cut back, 0 bases at V and 4 bases at J, with 10 bases in the middle. The CDR3 DNA reads TGTGCCAGCAGTTTATCGAGTGTAACTTACAATGAGCAGTTCTTC. Translation gives CASSLSSVTYNEQFF.

The rearrangement joins TRBV14 to TRBJ2-1, with D maybe TRBD1 (6 bases). CDR1 is SGHDN, CDR2 FVKESK, per germline. V was clipped by 5 bases and J by 9 bases, with 17 bases between them. The CDR3 has 14 residues. The CDR3 DNA follows: TGTGCCAGCAGCGGGACAACAAAGTCGGGTGAGCAGTTCTTC. Its translation: CASSGTTKSGEQFF. Filled out from reference TRBV14 and TRBJ2-1, the complete variable domain reads EAGVTQFPSHSVIEKGQTVTLRCDPISGHDNLYWYRRVMGKEIKFLLHFVKESKQDESGMPNNRFLAERTGGTYSTLKVQPAELEDSGVYFCASSGTTKSGEQFFGPGTRLTVL.

This chain joins TRBV6-5 and TRBJ2-1; 7 bases agree with TRBD1. The CDR3 has 13 residues. V trimming: 6 bases; J trimming: 8 bases; junction bases outside the gene matches: 7. Germline lookup yields CDR1 MNHEY and CDR2 SVGAGI. The CDR3: CASSQTGNHEQFF. In nucleotides, the CDR3 is TGTGCCAGCAGCCAGACAGGGAATCATGAGCAGTTCTTC.

Turning to this clone: Other DNA sequences in the sample encode the same CDR3. This chain links TRBV28 with TRBJ2-7; D is possibly TRBD2 (6 bases). The germline gives CDR1 MDHEN, CDR2 SYDVKM. V lost 6 bases and J lost 3, with 9 bases in between. This CDR3 has 12 residues. This CDR3 is CASSPDYYEQYF. The CDR3 DNA follows: TGTGCCAGCAGCCCGGACTACTACGAGCAGTACTTC.

This clone was recorded a few times. V usage is TRBV4-1 and J usage is TRBJ2-7, with 7 bases identical to TRBD2. The germline gives CDR1 MGHRA, CDR2 YSYEKL. The CDR3 covers 18 residues. With V trimmed by 4 bases and J by 2 bases, 17 bases remained unmatched. CDR3: CASSPLPVAGQVAYEQYF. The CDR3 nucleotides read TGCGCCAGCAGCCCCCTCCCAGTAGCGGGCCAAGTAGCCTACGAGCAGTACTTC.

The chain is built from TRBV9 and TRBJ1-2, with D hard to call. Germline V CDR1 and CDR2: SGDLS, YYNGEE. Trimming removed 5 bases from V and 5 bases from J, with 7 bases in between. The CDR3 is 11 residues long. The CDR3 DNA reads as TGTGCCAGCAGTGGACGGTATGGCTACACCTTC. Translation gives CASSGRYGYTF.

The genes are TRBV19 and TRBJ2-2, with 14 positions matching TRBD2. The CDR3 runs 18 residues. J was trimmed by 6 bases and V by 0 bases; bases with no gene match: 6. CDR1 is LNHDA and CDR2 is SQIVND in the germline V gene (reference sequence). The CDR3 loop is CASSIDWGLAGVAGELFF. As DNA, the CDR3 is TGTGCCAGTAGTATAGATTGGGGACTAGCGGGAGTCGCCGGGGAGCTGTTTTTT.

CDR3 protein: CASSLAASVDEQYF. For the CDR3, the DNA is TGTGCCAGCAGCTTAGCGGCTAGCGTCGACGAGCAGTACTTC. The chain employs TRBV11-3 and TRBJ2-7; D might be TRBD2 (6 bases). V lost 1 base and J 5 bases, leaving 12 bases between the germline ends. Germline CDR1 SGHNT, CDR2 YENEEA. This CDR3 has 14 residues.

A single count supports this clone. The gene calls are TRBV11-2 and TRBJ1-1; no reliable D call. Germline V gene sequence: CDR1 SGHAT, CDR2 FQNNGV. The CDR3 totals 13 residues. Trimming pared 2 bases from V and 8 bases from J, leaving 12 bases between. CDR3 loop: CASSLFMSDEAFF. CDR3 coding DNA: TGTGCCAGCAGCTTATTTATGTCAGACGAAGCTTTCTTT.

The J gene is TRBJ2-3, the V gene TRBV4-1; possibly TRBD1 or TRBD2 for D (5 bases each). Germline CDR1 reads MGHRA; CDR2 reads YSYEKL. The CDR3 is 12 amino acids. V was cut by 2 bases and J by 8 bases, with 8 bases left in between. The CDR3 loop reads CASSQTGTTQYF. The CDR3 region has the DNA TGCGCCAGCAGCCAAACCGGGACTACGCAGTATTTT.

The genes are TRBV4-3 and TRBJ1-4, with D uncertain. Germline-derived CDR1 and CDR2 are LGHNA and YSLEER. The CDR3 consists of 16 residues. With 0 bases removed from V and 4 bases from J, the gap between germline ends came to 12 bases. CDR3 in amino acids: CASSQDITGNNEKLFF. The CDR3 DNA follows: TGCGCCAGCAGCCAAGATATAACGGGGAATAATGAAAAACTGTTTTTT.

This clone appeared once. This sequence joins TRBV4-3 and TRBJ2-1; the D gene is possibly TRBD2 (6 bases). Per the germline V gene, CDR1 is LGHNA and CDR2 is YSLEER. The CDR3 loop spans 16 amino acids. V was clipped by 3 bases and J by 3 bases, with 15 bases between them. CDR3 protein: CASSHGTGAVYNEQFF. The CDR3, as DNA: TGCGCCAGCAGCCACGGAACGGGAGCGGTCTACAATGAGCAGTTCTTC.

V and J are TRBV25-1 and TRBJ1-1; unclear D gene. V lost 3 bases to trimming and J lost 2 bases, with 13 bases between them. Germline CDR1 and CDR2: MGHDK and SYGVNS. The CDR3 is made up of 15 amino acids. The CDR3 protein is CASSDPRTANTEAFF. In DNA form, the CDR3 reads TGTGCCAGCAGTGACCCCCGGACGGCTAACACTGAAGCTTTCTTT.

With respect to this clone: Other DNA sequences in this specimen translate into the identical CDR3. The chain employs TRBV4-1 and TRBJ1-5, with D tentatively TRBD1 (6 bases). Germline V gives CDR1 MGHRA, CDR2 YSYEKL. The CDR3 totals 14 residues. V lost 3 bases and J lost 7, with 13 bases in between. The CDR3 sequence: CASSQDRLGQPQHF. The CDR3 coding sequence is TGCGCCAGCAGCCAGGACAGACTCGGACAGCCCCAGCATTTT.

The table lists this clone with a few counts. The chain joins TRBV29-1 to TRBJ2-7; no firm D call. V lost 0 bases and J 6 bases, leaving 9 bases between the germline ends. CDR1 and CDR2 (germline): SQVTM, ANQGSEA. The CDR3 totals 12 residues. The CDR3 coding sequence is TGCAGCGTTGAAGATGGGTCGGGCGAGCAGTACTTC. This sequence encodes CSVEDGSGEQYF.